The 32 T cell receptor beta chains presented below share a single source sample, sequenced in a study of cytomegalovirus exposure and HLA in healthy donors. Both 60 Vbeta primers and 13 Jbeta primers went into the PCR. This table comes from immunoSEQ multiplex PCR, and its TCRdb copy is limited to in-frame clones, with some not included. The sample includes over 150,000 clones, 80% of them seen just once. The source material was PBMCs. These receptors all stem from a boy between 5 and 17 years old in good health and CMV-seronegative.

The rearrangement uses TRBV19 and TRBJ1-1; D may be TRBD1 (6 bases). The CDR3 spans 13 residues. V lost 7 bases to trimming and J lost 2 bases, with 11 bases between them. In germline, CDR1 is LNHDA, CDR2 SQIVND (reference sequence). The chain's CDR3 is CASKTGFNTEAFF. The CDR3 nucleotides are TGTGCCAGTAAAACAGGGTTCAACACTGAAGCTTTCTTT.

The chain uses TRBV6-5 and TRBJ2-1; D gene unclear. The CDR3 sequence is 14 residues long. The germline CDR1 and CDR2 sequences are MNHEY and SVGAGI. V lost 6 bases, J lost 5 bases, and 14 bases lay in between. The CDR3 sequence: CASRLYLRNNEQFF. Written as DNA, the CDR3 is TGTGCCAGCAGGCTGTACCTCAGGAACAATGAGCAGTTCTTC.

This sequence joins TRBV19 and TRBJ2-1, with a tentative D call TRBD2 (6 bases). The V gene's germline CDR1 is LNHDA and CDR2 SQIVND (reference sequence). This CDR3 has 14 residues. The V and J ends lost 4 bases and 0 bases respectively, with 7 bases between them. The CDR3 loop reads CASSTGVSYNEQFF. The CDR3 DNA reads as TGTGCCAGTAGTACGGGGGTCTCCTACAATGAGCAGTTCTTC.

The chain links TRBV6-5 to TRBJ1-1; unclear D gene. V lost 4 bases to trimming and J lost 5 bases, with 11 bases between them. The CDR3 totals 13 residues. Germline-derived CDR1 and CDR2 are MNHEY and SVGAGI. The CDR3 region has the DNA TGTGCCAGCAGTTTGACCACGGGGACTGAAGCTTTCTTT. This translates into CASSLTTGTEAFF.

This clone was seen only once. This chain joins TRBV14 and TRBJ1-5; no reliable D call. Trimming stripped 3 bases from V and 5 bases from J, with 8 bases between. The CDR3 runs 13 residues. The germline gives CDR1 SGHDN, CDR2 FVKESK. The CDR3 loop reads CASSHPYYQPQHF. Written as DNA, the CDR3 is TGTGCCAGCAGCCATCCTTATTATCAGCCCCAGCATTTT.

The chain carries TRBV5-1 and TRBJ2-3; D is undetermined. Germline V CDR1 and CDR2: SGHRS, YFSETQ. This CDR3 spans 12 amino acids. V lost 4 bases and J 0 bases, leaving 3 bases between the germline ends. CDR3 in amino acids: CASSLSTDTQYF. The CDR3 DNA is TGCGCCAGCAGCCTAAGCACAGATACGCAGTATTTT.

This chain links TRBV19 with TRBJ1-1; D is ambiguous. Germline V gene data show CDR1 as LNHDA and CDR2 as SQIVND (reference sequence). The CDR3 has 15 residues. The V end was cut by 0 bases, the J end by 8 bases, with 16 bases between. The DNA for the CDR3 is TGTGCCAGTAGTATAGATTCGCGGTTGGTCGGAGAAGCTTTCTTT. Translated, it gives CASSIDSRLVGEAFF.

The chain has TRBV9 and TRBJ1-6; 7 bases match TRBD1. The CDR3 runs to 13 residues. V trimming: 4 bases; J trimming: 13 bases; junction bases outside the gene matches: 8. Germline V gene data show CDR1 as SGDLS and CDR2 as YYNGEE. CDR3 region: CASSRQGSRPLHF. The CDR3, as DNA: TGTGCCAGCAGCCGACAGGGTAGTCGGCCCCTCCACTTT.

V is TRBV2 and J is TRBJ1-6; D is possibly TRBD1 (5 bases). Germline values: CDR1 SNHLY, CDR2 FYNNEI. The CDR3 is 15 residues long. Trimming stripped 2 bases from V and 4 bases from J, with 9 bases between. CDR3 loop: CASSERGSYNSPLHF. The CDR3 DNA sequence: TGTGCCAGCAGTGAAAGGGGTAGTTATAATTCACCCCTCCACTTT.

V usage is TRBV2 and J usage is TRBJ1-5; 10 positions match TRBD1. V was pared by 10 bases and J by 5 bases, with 2 bases of the junction left unmatched. Germline V gene data show CDR1 as SNHLY and CDR2 as FYNNEI. The CDR3 is made up of 12 amino acids. The CDR3 sequence: CATGTGDQPQHF. The DNA of the CDR3 is TGTGCCACAGGGACAGGGGATCAGCCCCAGCATTTT.

The rearrangement links TRBV27 to TRBJ2-1; 11 bases are a match to TRBD2. V trimming: 5 bases; J trimming: 5 bases; junction bases outside the gene matches: 5. The CDR3 covers 15 residues. Looked up from germline, CDR1 is MNHEY and CDR2 is SMNVEV (reference sequence). CDR3 protein: CASSPWTSGHNEQFF. The CDR3 nucleotides read TGTGCCAGCAGTCCCTGGACTAGCGGGCACAATGAGCAGTTCTTC.

The V and J genes are TRBV7-9 and TRBJ2-1; D possibly corresponds to TRBD2 (6 bases). Trimming shortened V by 5 bases and J by 0 bases, and 11 bases separated the two germline ends. This CDR3 is 15 amino acids long. The germline V gene has CDR1 SEHNR and CDR2 FQNEAQ (reference sequence). The CDR3 bases are TGTGCCAGCAGCCAAGGGACTTCCTCCTACAATGAGCAGTTCTTC. This codes for CASSQGTSSYNEQFF.

This clone was seen a few times. The chain couples TRBV21-1 to TRBJ2-3; the table's D call, TRBD2, was not checked against the DNA. TRBV21-1 is reported as a pseudogene. This CDR3 comprises 19 residues. The CDR3 reads CASSKERNRREGRGDTQYF. The CDR3 nucleotides read TGTGCCAGCAGCAAAGAGAGAAACCGGCGGGAGGGCCGTGGAGATACGCAGTATTTT.

This clone came up a few times. The V call is TRBV6-5, the J call TRBJ2-7, with 12 bases aligning to TRBD2. V lost 5 bases to trimming and J lost 7 bases; unmatched junction nucleotides: 9. The CDR3 consists of 15 residues. Per the germline V gene, CDR1 is MNHEY and CDR2 is SVGAGI. CDR3 DNA sequence: TGTGCCAGCAGTAAGGGACTAGCGGGCTCCTGGGAGCAGTACTTC. Protein sequence: CASSKGLAGSWEQYF.

The chain couples TRBV5-1 to TRBJ1-2; D might be TRBD1 (6 bases). Looked up from germline, CDR1 is SGHRS and CDR2 is YFSETQ. V was shortened by 0 bases and J by 4 bases, with 16 bases between the two germline ends. The CDR3 length is 16 residues. This CDR3 reads CASSLGFRGAAYGYTF. CDR3 sequence (DNA): TGCGCCAGCAGCTTGGGATTCAGGGGCGCTGCCTATGGCTACACCTTC.

This clone was seen just once. One junction end does not reproduce the germline sequence, and a read error may be involved. The CDR3 is CASSPGQGRPTNEKLFF. CDR3 coding DNA: TGTGCTAGCAGCCCCGGACAGGGTAGACCAACTAATGAAAAACTGTTTTTT. This sequence joins TRBV7-7 and TRBJ1-4; 8 bases agree with TRBD1. The germline V gene encodes CDR1 SSHAT and CDR2 FNYEAQ (reference sequence). CDR3 length equals 17 residues. Based on the CDR3 plus reference TRBV7-7 and TRBJ1-4, the full variable domain is GAGVSQSPRYKVTKRGQDVTLRCDPISSHATLYWYQQALGQGPEFLTYFNYEAQPDKSGLPSDRFSAERPEGSISTLTIQRTEQRDSAMYRCASSPGQGRPTNEKLFFGSGTQLSVL.

The table lists this clone with a count of one. This chain joins TRBV4-1 and TRBJ1-1; D ambiguous. CDR3 length equals 13 residues. Germline CDR1 and CDR2: MGHRA and YSYEKL. Trimming left V 3 bases short and J 2 bases short, with 7 bases between. This CDR3 reads CASSQLQNTEAFF. The CDR3 DNA sequence: TGCGCCAGCAGCCAGTTACAAAACACTGAAGCTTTCTTT.

The chain uses TRBV6-5 and TRBJ1-5, with a weak D call TRBD1 (6 bases). The CDR3 has 15 residues. The V end was cut by 6 bases, the J end by 2 bases, with 14 bases between. Germline assignment: CDR1 MNHEY and CDR2 SVGAGI. CDR3 sequence (DNA): TGTGCCAGCAGCTCGACCTCAGGGGGCAATCAGCCCCAGCATTTT. This sequence encodes CASSSTSGGNQPQHF.

The J gene is TRBJ1-2, the V gene TRBV9; perhaps TRBD1 as D (6 bases). The CDR3 totals 13 residues. CDR1 and CDR2 from the germline V gene are SGDLS and YYNGEE. The V gene lost 0 bases and the J gene lost 5 bases, with 8 bases spanning the gap. CDR3 residues: CASSVADRYGYTF. The CDR3 DNA is TGTGCCAGCAGCGTAGCGGACAGATATGGCTACACCTTC.

The gene calls are TRBV29-1 and TRBJ1-2; 8 bases line up with TRBD1. CDR1 is SQVTM and CDR2 is ANQGSEA in the germline V gene. V shed 6 bases and J 3 bases; nucleotides not matched to a gene: 6. The CDR3 spans 13 residues. The CDR3 spells CSVPTGAHYGYTF. The CDR3 nucleotides are TGCAGCGTCCCGACAGGGGCTCACTATGGCTACACCTTC.

The chain recombines TRBV13 with TRBJ2-3, with D perhaps matching TRBD2 (5 bases). CDR3 length: 16 residues. Per the germline V gene, CDR1 is PRHDT and CDR2 is FYEKMQ (reference sequence). The V gene lost 3 bases and the J gene lost 0 bases, with 13 bases spanning the gap. CDR3 in amino acids: CASSFRRGSSTDTQYF. In nucleotides, the CDR3 is TGTGCCAGCAGCTTCAGGCGCGGGTCTAGCACAGATACGCAGTATTTT.

In DNA, the CDR3 is TGCGCCAGCAGCTTGGAGGGAGGGACATATTATGAAAAACTGTTTTTT. Its protein product is CASSLEGGTYYEKLFF. The chain is built from TRBV5-1 and TRBJ1-4; D is possibly TRBD1 (6 bases). The CDR3 spans 16 residues. Trimming took 0 bases from V and 6 from J, leaving 15 bases between them. Germline loops: CDR1 SGHRS, CDR2 YFSETQ.

This chain connects TRBV4-3 to TRBJ1-1; 7 bases agree with TRBD1. Losses at the gene ends were 0 bases for V and 13 bases for J; bases not matched to a gene: 8. The germline CDR1 and CDR2 sequences are LGHNA and YSLEER. This CDR3 spans 13 amino acids. The CDR3 DNA is TGCGCCAGCAGCCAAGACCCGGACAGGCCCGGTTTCTTT. It specifies CASSQDPDRPGFF.

CDR3 protein: CASSLGLGGYNEQFF. DNA for the CDR3: TGCGCCAGCAGCTTGGGTCTGGGGGGCTACAATGAGCAGTTCTTC. The chain couples TRBV5-1 to TRBJ2-1; D may be TRBD2 (6 bases). Germline CDR1 is SGHRS and CDR2 is YFSETQ. The V end lost 0 bases, the J end lost 3 bases, and 10 bases lay between the germline ends. The CDR3 covers 15 residues.

The rearrangement joins TRBV11-3 to TRBJ2-1, with 10 bases lining up with TRBD2. Germline values: CDR1 SGHNT, CDR2 YENEEA. CDR3 length: 15 residues. The V and J ends lost 5 bases and 8 bases, in that order; junction bases with no gene match: 9. The CDR3: CASSVLAGVAYEQFF. DNA of the CDR3: TGTGCCAGCAGCGTCCTAGCGGGAGTTGCCTATGAGCAGTTCTTC. The complete variable domain, with remaining parts taken from reference TRBV11-3 and TRBJ2-1, reads EAGVVQSPRYKIIEKKQPVAFWCNPISGHNTLYWYLQNLGQGPELLIRYENEEAVDDSQLPKDRFSAERLKGVDSTLKIQPAELGDSAVYLCASSVLAGVAYEQFFGPGTRLTVL.

This clone was seen only a few times. The chain couples TRBV11-2 to TRBJ1-2; a weak D match, TRBD1 (5 bases). V gave up 0 bases and J gave up 4 bases, with 12 bases separating them. This CDR3 region has 15 residues. The germline CDR1 and CDR2 sequences are SGHAT and FQNNGV. This CDR3 reads CASSLDHRISYGYTF. CDR3 DNA sequence: TGTGCCAGCAGCTTAGATCACAGGATTAGCTATGGCTACACCTTC. Full variable domain (missing parts from reference TRBV11-2 and TRBJ1-2): EAGVAQSPRYKIIEKRQSVAFWCNPISGHATLYWYQQILGQGPKLLIQFQNNGVVDDSQLPKDRFSAERLKGVDSTLKIQPAKLEDSAVYLCASSLDHRISYGYTFGSGTRLTVV.

The CDR3 bases are TGTGCCAGCAGGACAGGCCCCTATGGCTACACCTTC. Protein product: CASRTGPYGYTF. The chain carries TRBV19 and TRBJ1-2, with 7 bases identical to TRBD1. The CDR3 totals 12 residues. Germline CDR1 is LNHDA and CDR2 is SQIVND (reference sequence). J gave up 4 bases and V 9 bases, and 5 bases lay outside the gene matches.

The chain uses TRBV5-6 and TRBJ1-2, with D possibly TRBD1 on 5 matching bases. Trimming left V 0 bases short and J 8 bases short, with 11 bases between. CDR1 SGHDT and CDR2 YYEEEE come from the germline V gene. The CDR3 covers 13 residues. The CDR3 region has the DNA TGTGCCAGCAGCTTGGTCGGGGGGGAAGGCTACACCTTC. Its translation is CASSLVGGEGYTF.

This clone appeared a few times. V usage is TRBV10-3 and J usage is TRBJ2-1; the match to TRBD2 covers 9 bases. Germline CDR1 ENHRY, CDR2 SYGVKD. Trimming cost V 11 bases and J 6 bases; bases outside gene matches: 8. This CDR3 has 13 amino acids. CDR3 amino acids: CAASSGKGNEQFF. CDR3 coding DNA: TGTGCCGCATCTAGCGGGAAGGGCAATGAGCAGTTCTTC.

This chain connects TRBV7-2 to TRBJ1-2; tentative D call: TRBD1 (6 bases). Germline loops: CDR1 SGHTA, CDR2 FQGNSA. The V and J ends lost 5 bases and 8 bases respectively, with 21 bases between them. This CDR3 comprises 15 residues. In nucleotides, the CDR3 is TGTGCCAGCAGCCGAACCGGACAGCCTTATGAGGGCTACACCTTC. Protein sequence: CASSRTGQPYEGYTF.

The chain is built from TRBV20-1 and TRBJ1-2; D gene ambiguous. V lost 6 bases and J lost 4, with 9 bases in between. The germline gives CDR1 DFQATT, CDR2 SNEGSKA (reference sequence). The CDR3 is made up of 11 amino acids. CDR3 in amino acids: CSAQAFYGYTF. DNA for the CDR3: TGCAGTGCCCAAGCATTCTATGGCTACACCTTC.

This chain uses TRBV7-9 with TRBJ1-4; perhaps TRBD1 as D (5 bases). This CDR3 has 17 residues. Germline V gene lookup returns CDR1 SEHNR and CDR2 FQNEAQ (reference sequence). V was pared by 1 base and J by 3 bases, with 15 bases between. In nucleotides, the CDR3 is TGTGCCAGCAGCTTAGAGGCAGGGTTCAGCTCTAATGAAAAACTGTTTTTT. Protein product: CASSLEAGFSSNEKLFF.